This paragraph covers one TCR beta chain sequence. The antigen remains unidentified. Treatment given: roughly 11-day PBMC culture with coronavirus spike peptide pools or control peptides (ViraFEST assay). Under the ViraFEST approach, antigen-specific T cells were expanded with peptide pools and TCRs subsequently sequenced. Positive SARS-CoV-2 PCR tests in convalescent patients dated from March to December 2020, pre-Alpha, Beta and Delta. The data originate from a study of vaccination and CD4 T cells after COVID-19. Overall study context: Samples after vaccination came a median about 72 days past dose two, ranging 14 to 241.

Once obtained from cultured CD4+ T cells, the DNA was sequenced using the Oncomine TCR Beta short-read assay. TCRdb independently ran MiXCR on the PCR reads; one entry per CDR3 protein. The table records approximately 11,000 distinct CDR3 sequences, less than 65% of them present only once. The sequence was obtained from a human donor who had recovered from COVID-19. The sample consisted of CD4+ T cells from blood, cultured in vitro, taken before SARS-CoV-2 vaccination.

CDR3 in DNA: TGTGCCACCAGCAGAGATGGGGGCCCGAAATCCAATGAGCAGTACTTC. This codes for CATSRDGGPKSNEQYF. The genes are TRBV15 and TRBJ2-7; D is possibly TRBD1 (6 bases). The CDR3 contains 16 residues. V was shortened by 0 bases and J by 7 bases, with 19 bases between the two germline ends. Germline V gives CDR1 LNHNV, CDR2 YYDKDF (reference sequence).